The clone carrying this T cell receptor beta chain came up a few times. Profiled with immunoSEQ multiplex PCR; TCRdb holds only in-frame clones, not every one. Counted here are about 200,000 clones, around three quarters occurring once; the ten biggest clones make up 4.5% to 7%. These data belong to a study of blood T cell repertoires in COVID-19. From germline, CDR1 is WNHNN and CDR2 SYGVQD (reference sequence). The CDR3 loop spans 16 amino acids. The ends were cut back, 2 bases at V and 4 bases at J, with 17 bases in the middle. This sequence originates from a woman between 65 and 79 years old with acute or convalescent COVID-19. Sequenced: peripheral blood. The V gene is TRBV10-1, the J gene TRBJ1-2; D is undetermined. The CDR3 coding sequence is TGCGCCAGCAGTGAGACGGTTTCTGCCGGAGGCTATGGCTACACCTTC. It codes for CASSETVSAGGYGYTF.